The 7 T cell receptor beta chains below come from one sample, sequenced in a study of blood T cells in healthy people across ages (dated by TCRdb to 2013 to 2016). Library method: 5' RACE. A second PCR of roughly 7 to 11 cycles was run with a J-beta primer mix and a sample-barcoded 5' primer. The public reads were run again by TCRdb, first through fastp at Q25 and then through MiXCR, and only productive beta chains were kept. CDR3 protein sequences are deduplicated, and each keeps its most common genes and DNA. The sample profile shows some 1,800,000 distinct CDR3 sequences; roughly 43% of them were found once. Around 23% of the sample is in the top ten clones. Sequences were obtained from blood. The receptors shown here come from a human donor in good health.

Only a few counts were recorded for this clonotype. CDR3 nucleotides: TGTGCCAGCAGTTACCCGGGGTCTGGCTACACCTTC. Amino acids: CASSYPGSGYTF. J is TRBJ1-2 and V is TRBV6-6; D unresolved. V dropped 2 bases and J dropped 7 bases, with 8 bases sitting between them. The germline V gene encodes CDR1 MNHNY and CDR2 SVGAGI (reference sequence). The CDR3 has 12 residues.

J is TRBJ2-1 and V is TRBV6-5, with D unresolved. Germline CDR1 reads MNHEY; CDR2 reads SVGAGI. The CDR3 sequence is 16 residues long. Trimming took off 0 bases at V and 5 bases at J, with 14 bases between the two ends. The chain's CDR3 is CASSYSAGFINNEQFF. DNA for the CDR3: TGTGCCAGCAGTTACTCAGCAGGATTCATAAACAATGAGCAGTTCTTC.

The DNA for the CDR3 is TGTGCCAGCAGCTTAAAAGTGGGCCACACCTTC. It yields the protein CASSLKVGHTF. The rearrangement uses TRBV7-2 and TRBJ1-2; D not resolved. CDR1 SGHTA and CDR2 FQGNSA come from the germline V gene. Trimming shortened V by 2 bases and J by 12 bases, and 10 bases separated the two germline ends. The CDR3 runs 11 residues. The whole variable domain, filled in from reference TRBV7-2 and TRBJ1-2, reads GAGVSQSPSNKVTEKGKDVELRCDPISGHTALYWYRQSLGQGLEFLIYFQGNSAPDKSGLPSDRFSAERTGGSVSTLTIQRTQQEDSAVYLCASSLKVGHTFGSGTRLTVV.

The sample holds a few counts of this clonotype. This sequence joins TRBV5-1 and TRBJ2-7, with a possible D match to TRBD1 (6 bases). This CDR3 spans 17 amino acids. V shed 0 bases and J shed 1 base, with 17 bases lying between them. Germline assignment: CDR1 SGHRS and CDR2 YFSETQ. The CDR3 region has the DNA TGCGCCAGCAGCTTGGTTTATGTTCGGGACATGTCCTACGAGCAGTACTTC. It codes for CASSLVYVRDMSYEQYF.

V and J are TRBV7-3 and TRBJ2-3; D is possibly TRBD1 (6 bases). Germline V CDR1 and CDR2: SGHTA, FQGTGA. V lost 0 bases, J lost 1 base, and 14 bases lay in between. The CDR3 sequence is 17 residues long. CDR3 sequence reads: CASSLTRAGVGTDTQYF. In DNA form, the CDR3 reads TGTGCCAGCAGCTTAACGAGGGCAGGGGTCGGCACAGATACGCAGTATTTT.

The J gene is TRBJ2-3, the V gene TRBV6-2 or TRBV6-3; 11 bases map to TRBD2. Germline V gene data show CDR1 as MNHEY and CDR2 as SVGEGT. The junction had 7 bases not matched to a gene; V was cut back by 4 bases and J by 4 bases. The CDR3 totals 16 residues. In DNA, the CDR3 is TGTGCCAGCAGTTTGCATTTAGCGGGGGGGGCAGATACGCAGTATTTT. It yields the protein CASSLHLAGGADTQYF.

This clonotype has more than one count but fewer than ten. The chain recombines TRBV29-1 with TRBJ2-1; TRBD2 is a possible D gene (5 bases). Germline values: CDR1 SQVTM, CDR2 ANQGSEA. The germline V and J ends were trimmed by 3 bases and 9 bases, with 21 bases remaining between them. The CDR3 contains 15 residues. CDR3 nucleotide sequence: TGCAGCGTTGAGCTTTTAGTCACGCGTGAGGGTGAGCAGTTCTTC. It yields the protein CSVELLVTREGEQFF.